Below, 21 T cell receptor beta chains from the same sample are listed, as sequenced in a study of T cells after posttransplantation cyclophosphamide. Controls had myeloablative marrow grafts with methotrexate and calcineurin inhibitor, sampled at 1 year. The data were produced by immunoSEQ multiplex PCR, yet TCRdb's version contains in-frame clones alone and is incomplete. In the table there are around 23,000 clones, 80% to 90% of which are singletons. The specimen comprised PBMCs, sampled approximately 360 days after allogeneic stem cell transplant with calcineurin inhibitor and methotrexate. Receptors originate from a female patient under 45 who received an allogeneic stem cell transplant from an unrelated donor, was CMV-positive, and had acute and chronic GVHD. The graft donor may have contributed some T cells.

The chain is built from TRBV5-1 and TRBJ1-3; TRBD1 might be the D (5 bases). Germline V gene data show CDR1 as SGHRS and CDR2 as YFSETQ. The CDR3 is 15 amino acids. V gave up 4 bases and J gave up 0 bases, with 11 bases separating them. The CDR3: CASSRDGSSGNTIYF. The DNA of the CDR3 is TGCGCCAGCAGCCGGGACGGGAGCTCTGGAAACACCATATATTTT. The full variable domain, completed using reference TRBV5-1 and TRBJ1-3, is KAGVTQTPRYLIKTRGQQVTLSCSPISGHRSVSWYQQTPGQGLQFLFEYFSETQRNKGNFPGRFSGRQFSNSRSEMNVSTLELGDSALYLCASSRDGSSGNTIYFGEGSWLTVV.

The chain employs TRBV27 and TRBJ2-7, with 9 nucleotides matching TRBD1. With V trimmed by 5 bases and J by 2 bases, 10 bases remained unmatched. CDR3 length equals 16 residues. The germline gives CDR1 MNHEY, CDR2 SMNVEV (reference sequence). The CDR3 coding sequence is TGTGCCAGCAGTCCCCTGGGGACAGGGAAGGCCTACGAGCAGTACTTC. This sequence encodes CASSPLGTGKAYEQYF.

This chain links TRBV27 with TRBJ2-5; no clear D. CDR1 and CDR2 from the germline V gene are MNHEY and SMNVEV (reference sequence). The CDR3 spans 12 residues. Deletions cut 4 bases from V and 5 bases from J, with 8 bases between. This CDR3 is CASSSGSETQYF. CDR3 coding DNA: TGTGCCAGCAGTTCAGGATCGGAGACCCAGTACTTC.

V and J are TRBV5-1 and TRBJ2-7, with 11 positions matching TRBD2. The CDR3 runs 15 residues. J was trimmed by 3 bases and V by 0 bases; bases with no gene match: 2. CDR1 and CDR2 (germline): SGHRS, YFSETQ. The CDR3 is CASSLVGTSGYEQYF. The CDR3 DNA reads as TGCGCCAGCAGCTTGGTAGGGACTAGCGGCTACGAGCAGTACTTC.

The chain uses TRBV29-1 and TRBJ2-5, with D tentatively TRBD1 (5 bases). The CDR3 sequence is 12 residues long. Germline V gives CDR1 SQVTM, CDR2 ANQGSEA. Trimming removed 6 bases from V and 5 bases from J, with 13 bases in between. CDR3 sequence (DNA): TGCAGCGTCGAAAGGGGAAGCGAGACCCAGTACTTC. This sequence encodes CSVERGSETQYF.

V is TRBV11-2 and J is TRBJ2-7, with 7 bases aligning to TRBD1. CDR1 and CDR2 (germline): SGHAT, FQNNGV. CDR3 length: 14 residues. V lost 6 bases and J lost 2; bases outside the gene matches: 7. The CDR3 bases are TGTGCCAGCAGACCGCCCGGGACAGCCTACGAGCAGTACTTC. This translates into CASRPPGTAYEQYF.

This chain uses TRBV13 with TRBJ2-1; D call uncertain. Per germline, CDR1 PRHDT and CDR2 FYEKMQ (reference sequence). The CDR3 has 12 amino acids. V was shortened by 0 bases and J by 7 bases, with 4 bases between the two germline ends. CDR3: CASSLGRNEQFF. Here the CDR3 DNA reads TGTGCCAGCAGCTTAGGGCGGAATGAGCAGTTCTTC. The whole variable domain, remainder taken from reference TRBV13 and TRBJ2-1, is AAGVIQSPRHLIKEKRETATLKCYPIPRHDTVYWYQQGPGQDPQFLISFYEKMQSDKGSIPDRFSAQQFSDYHSELNMSSLELGDSALYFCASSLGRNEQFFGPGTRLTVL.

The chain is built from TRBV27 and TRBJ1-6; a weak D match, TRBD1 (5 bases). Germline CDR1 reads MNHEY; CDR2 reads SMNVEV (reference sequence). V lost 8 bases, J lost 6 bases, and 17 bases lay in between. The CDR3 extends over 15 amino acids. The CDR3 sequence: CASREIGAFNSPLHF. The DNA of the CDR3 is TGTGCCAGCCGTGAGATTGGGGCCTTTAATTCACCCCTCCACTTT.

This chain links TRBV19 with TRBJ2-7; no definite D call. CDR1 and CDR2 (germline): LNHDA, SQIVND (reference sequence). The CDR3 is made up of 11 amino acids. V was shortened by 10 bases and J by 4 bases, with 11 bases between the two germline ends. The CDR3 sequence: CATTTGYEQYF. The CDR3 DNA is TGTGCCACTACCACCGGGTACGAGCAGTACTTC.

This clone was picked up one time. The chain is built from TRBV5-1 and TRBJ1-1, with D hard to call. The CDR3 consists of 12 residues. Germline V gene data show CDR1 as SGHRS and CDR2 as YFSETQ. Trimming removed 0 bases at V and 7 bases at J, with 7 bases between. CDR3 coding DNA: TGCGCCAGCAGCTTGGTTCCGGGTGAAGCTTTCTTT. This translates into CASSLVPGEAFF.

This chain connects TRBV5-1 to TRBJ2-7; D not resolved. The CDR3 covers 13 residues. Looked up from germline, CDR1 is SGHRS and CDR2 is YFSETQ. V dropped 2 bases and J dropped 4 bases, with 10 bases sitting between them. The CDR3: CASSFPPSYEQYF. CDR3 bases: TGCGCCAGCAGCTTTCCCCCCAGTTACGAGCAGTACTTC.

The V and J genes are TRBV7-9 and TRBJ2-6; a weak D match, TRBD1 (5 bases). CDR3 length equals 19 residues. From germline, CDR1 is SEHNR and CDR2 FQNEAQ (reference sequence). Trimming left V 1 base short and J 0 bases short, with 16 bases between. DNA of the CDR3: TGTGCCAGCAGCTTAGGGCAGGGAAGCGTATCCTCTGGGGCCAACGTCCTGACTTTC. Its translation is CASSLGQGSVSSGANVLTF. Looking up the rest from reference TRBV7-9 and TRBJ2-6 gives the full variable domain: DTGVSQNPRHKITKRGQNVTFRCDPISEHNRLYWYRQTLGQGPEFLTYFQNEAQLEKSRLLSDRFSAERPKGSFSTLEIQRTEQGDSAMYLCASSLGQGSVSSGANVLTFGAGSRLTVL.

In its sample, this clone was seen once. V gene TRBV5-4 combines with J gene TRBJ1-4; the D is unclear. CDR1 is SGHNT and CDR2 is YYREEE in the germline V gene (reference sequence). Deletions cut 3 bases from V and 3 bases from J, with 12 bases between. The CDR3 consists of 15 residues. The CDR3 DNA follows: TGTGCCAGCAGCTCCCTCATCGGGGCTAATGAAAAACTGTTTTTT. As protein: CASSSLIGANEKLFF.

CDR3 in amino acids: CATGEAPEAFF. The CDR3, as DNA: TGTGCCACGGGAGAAGCCCCTGAAGCTTTCTTT. V gene TRBV10-3 combines with J gene TRBJ1-1; no definite D call. Trimming cost V 10 bases and J 6 bases, with 12 bases left between them. The CDR3 runs 11 residues. The germline CDR1 and CDR2 sequences are ENHRY and SYGVKD.

The chain is built from TRBV6-1 and TRBJ1-2; D is perhaps TRBD1 (5 bases). V lost 4 bases to trimming and J lost 4 bases, with 13 bases between them. CDR1 and CDR2 (germline): MNHNS, SASEGT. The CDR3 is 14 residues long. In DNA form, the CDR3 reads TGTGCCAGCAGTGTCCCAGGGAAATCCTATGGCTACACCTTC. This encodes CASSVPGKSYGYTF.

This clone was seen a few times. The chain has TRBV6-6 and TRBJ1-5, with no clear D. Deletions cut 0 bases from V and 3 bases from J, with 9 bases between. The CDR3 loop spans 15 amino acids. From germline, CDR1 is MNHNY and CDR2 SVGAGI (reference sequence). CDR3 nucleotide sequence: TGTGCCAGCAGTTACTCGAGAGTTTTCAATCAGCCCCAGCATTTT. Translated, it gives CASSYSRVFNQPQHF.

This chain joins TRBV5-1 and TRBJ2-5, with D perhaps TRBD1 (6 bases). The DNA end lines up better with TRBJ2-7; the J call may be wrong. From germline, CDR1 is SGHRS and CDR2 YFSETQ. CDR3 size: 14 residues. The CDR3 sequence is CASSPSRGQLEQYF. The CDR3, as DNA: TGCGCCAGCAGCCCCAGCCGCGGACAGCTCGAGCAGTACTTC.

The V gene is TRBV9, the J gene TRBJ2-6, with no clear D. CDR1 and CDR2 (germline): SGDLS, YYNGEE. The CDR3 runs 15 residues. The V and J ends lost 2 bases and 0 bases respectively, with 6 bases between them. Written as DNA, the CDR3 is TGTGCCAGCAGCGTTCTCGGCTCTGGGGCCAACGTCCTGACTTTC. This translates into CASSVLGSGANVLTF.

The rearrangement links TRBV25-1 to TRBJ1-3; D is possibly TRBD1 (5 bases). The CDR3 extends over 15 amino acids. Germline CDR1 MGHDK, CDR2 SYGVNS. V lost 3 bases to trimming and J lost 7 bases, with 16 bases between them. CDR3 loop: CASSDEYRGGNTIYF. CDR3 DNA: TGTGCCAGCAGTGATGAGTATCGGGGGGGGAACACCATATATTTT.

This clone has more than one count but fewer than ten. V usage is TRBV5-1 and J usage is TRBJ2-6; D might be TRBD1 (7 bases). Deletions cut 2 bases from V and 0 bases from J, with 21 bases between. This CDR3 comprises 20 residues. The germline gives CDR1 SGHRS, CDR2 YFSETQ. DNA of the CDR3: TGCGCCAGCAGCTTTTTTTTGCGGGACAGCTTAAGCTCTGGGGCCAACGTCCTGACTTTC. It codes for CASSFFLRDSLSSGANVLTF.

The rearrangement joins TRBV27 to TRBJ2-3; 14 bases fit TRBD2. Germline V lookup: CDR1 MNHEY, CDR2 SMNVEV (reference sequence). Trimming at V came to 3 bases and at J to 5 bases, leaving 4 bases not matched to a gene. The CDR3 is made up of 16 amino acids. The CDR3 region is CASSLGTSGSVDTQYF. The CDR3 DNA reads as TGTGCCAGCAGTTTGGGGACTAGCGGGAGTGTAGATACGCAGTATTTT.